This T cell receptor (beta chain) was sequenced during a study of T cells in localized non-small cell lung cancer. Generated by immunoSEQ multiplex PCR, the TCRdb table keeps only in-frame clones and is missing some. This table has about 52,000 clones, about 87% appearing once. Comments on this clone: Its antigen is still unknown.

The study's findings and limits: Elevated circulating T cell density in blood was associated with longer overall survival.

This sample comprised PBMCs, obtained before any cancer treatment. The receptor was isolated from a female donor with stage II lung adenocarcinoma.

The CDR3 here is CASSVGGQGAYEQYF. The CDR3 bases are TGTGCCAGTAGTGTCGGAGGACAGGGGGCATACGAGCAGTACTTC. J is TRBJ2-7 and V is TRBV19; 11 nucleotides agree with TRBD1. V was pared by 5 bases and J by 4 bases, with 7 bases of the junction left unmatched. This CDR3 has 15 residues. Per the germline V gene, CDR1 is LNHDA and CDR2 is SQIVND (reference sequence).